The 13 T cell receptor beta chains presented below share a single source sample, sequenced in a study of T-cell memory formation after mild COVID-19 listed by TCRdb under 2021. Libraries came from 5' RACE. These reads were obtained on an Illumina NovaSeq 6000. The raw public reads went through TCRdb reprocessing: fastp at Q25, MiXCR clone calling, in-frame beta chains kept. Rows merge per CDR3 protein into single entries with the most common DNA and genes. In all, the sample holds roughly 620,000 distinct CDR3 sequences, and about a sixth of those were seen once. Around 12% of the sample rests with the top ten. The sample consisted of PBMCs or a T cell subset sorted from them (not recorded which). These receptors originate from an adult woman who had mild COVID-19 (a few samples of this study predate the infection). The sample titles of this study are shuffled in the database, so cell type and time point are left out; the donor was told from shared clones.

This clonotype occurred a few times. The gene calls are TRBV29-1 and TRBJ2-1; 9 bases are shared with TRBD2. Germline CDR1 is SQVTM and CDR2 is ANQGSEA. This CDR3 has 15 residues. Trimming took 4 bases from V and 4 from J; bases not matched to a gene: 8. The CDR3 DNA reads TGCAGCGTTGTGGCCCCGCTAGCGGGATACAATGAGCAGTTCTTC. Translation gives CSVVAPLAGYNEQFF.

The chain is built from TRBV5-6 and TRBJ1-1, with D tentatively TRBD1 (5 bases). There are 15 residues in the CDR3. Germline values: CDR1 SGHDT, CDR2 YYEEEE. Trimming shortened V by 0 bases and J by 5 bases, and 14 bases separated the two germline ends. CDR3 sequence (DNA): TGTGCCAGCAGCTTGGCTGCAGGCGGGGGAACTGAAGCTTTCTTT. Translating gives CASSLAAGGGTEAFF.

CDR3 sequence: CSALSGQGIDEQYF. DNA for the CDR3: TGCAGTGCTCTATCGGGACAGGGGATTGACGAGCAGTACTTC. V usage is TRBV20-1 and J usage is TRBJ2-7, with 10 nucleotides matching TRBD1. Germline V gene data show CDR1 as DFQATT and CDR2 as SNEGSKA (reference sequence). The CDR3 consists of 14 residues. J gave up 5 bases and V 5 bases, and 9 bases lay outside the gene matches.

The rearrangement links TRBV7-9 to TRBJ2-6, with D perhaps being TRBD1 or TRBD2 (7 bases each). This CDR3 is built from 16 residues. The germline V gene encodes CDR1 SEHNR and CDR2 FQNEAQ (reference sequence). V lost 4 bases, J lost 4 bases, and 14 bases lay in between. The CDR3: CASSSQGGAGANVLTF. The CDR3 coding sequence is TGTGCCAGCAGCTCGCAGGGGGGGGCCGGGGCCAACGTCCTGACTTTC.

This clonotype appeared a few times. The V call is TRBV12-3 or TRBV12-4, the J call TRBJ1-2, with TRBD1 identical over 7 bases. This CDR3 is built from 14 residues. With 6 bases clipped from V and 2 bases from J, the junction kept 6 bases outside the gene matches. This chain's CDR3 is CASSLGQLNYGYTF. The CDR3 DNA sequence: TGTGCCAGCAGCTTGGGACAGCTAAACTATGGCTACACCTTC.

This clonotype was seen a few times. Because it lacks the conserved phenylalanine or tryptophan at the end, this CDR3 is likely a read error. No DNA is shown, since the ends of the CDR3 on it are uncertain; the CDR3 is the one TCRdb lists. CDR3 protein: CASSPSTGGIEHTV. This rearrangement joins TRBV3-1 to TRBJ1-2. Germline CDR1 and CDR2: LGHDT and YNNKEL (reference sequence). The CDR3 sequence runs 14 residues, both termini included.

This rearrangement joins TRBV20-1 to TRBJ1-1; possibly TRBD1 for D (5 bases). In germline, CDR1 is DFQATT, CDR2 SNEGSKA (reference sequence). V lost 4 bases, J lost 4 bases, and 19 bases lay in between. This CDR3 is built from 15 residues. The CDR3 loop reads CSANSRGAGATEAFF. CDR3 bases: TGCAGTGCTAACTCTAGGGGTGCGGGTGCCACTGAAGCTTTCTTT.

V usage is TRBV15 and J usage is TRBJ2-2, with 7 bases aligning to TRBD1. CDR3 length: 16 amino acids. In germline, CDR1 is LNHNV, CDR2 YYDKDF (reference sequence). After removal of 4 bases from V and 0 bases from J, the junction contained 5 bases not matched to a gene. The CDR3 here is CATSKWTGANTGELFF. The CDR3 coding sequence is TGTGCCACCAGCAAATGGACAGGAGCGAACACCGGGGAGCTGTTTTTT.

This clonotype has a handful of counts. The CDR3 DNA is TGTGCCAGCAGTTCGACTAGCGGGCTCTACGAGCAGTACTTC. Its protein product is CASSSTSGLYEQYF. V gene TRBV12-3 or TRBV12-4 combines with J gene TRBJ2-7; 10 nucleotides line up with TRBD2. The CDR3 is 14 residues long. Losses at the gene ends were 4 bases for V and 3 bases for J; bases not matched to a gene: 3.

The DNA for the CDR3 is TGTGCCAGCACCGCAAGGGGGGACTCCACTGAAGCTTTCTTT. Residues: CASTARGDSTEAFF. The chain couples TRBV9 to TRBJ1-1; possible D gene TRBD1, 6 bases. The V end was cut by 6 bases, the J end by 4 bases, with 16 bases between. The CDR3 loop spans 14 amino acids. The germline V gene has CDR1 SGDLS and CDR2 YYNGEE.

This clonotype was observed a handful of times. The J gene is TRBJ1-1, the V gene TRBV6-2 or TRBV6-3; tentatively, D is TRBD1 (5 bases). The CDR3 totals 15 residues. V was trimmed by 2 bases and J by 1 base, leaving 11 bases between them. The germline V gene encodes CDR1 MNHEY and CDR2 SVGEGT. The CDR3 nucleotides are TGTGCCAGCAGTTACGGGGGAGGTGGGAACACTGAAGCTTTCTTT. As protein: CASSYGGGGNTEAFF.

The chain links TRBV7-2 to TRBJ2-3; maybe TRBD1 (6 bases). Germline V gene sequence: CDR1 SGHTA, CDR2 FQGNSA. This CDR3 region has 14 residues. V was trimmed by 5 bases and J by 6 bases, leaving 15 bases between them. CDR3 residues: CASSKTTTGDTQYF. The CDR3 coding sequence is TGTGCCAGCAGCAAAACTACCACAGGGGATACGCAGTATTTT.

This clonotype came up a few times. The chain links TRBV7-6 to TRBJ2-1, with 8 bases that match TRBD2. CDR3 length: 16 residues. V was pared by 8 bases and J by 7 bases, with 16 bases of the junction left unmatched. From germline, CDR1 is SGHVS and CDR2 FNYEAQ. CDR3 sequence (DNA): TGTGCCAGCTCACCCGGCCGGGAGGGCGTGATGAATGAGCAGTTCTTC. Residues: CASSPGREGVMNEQFF.